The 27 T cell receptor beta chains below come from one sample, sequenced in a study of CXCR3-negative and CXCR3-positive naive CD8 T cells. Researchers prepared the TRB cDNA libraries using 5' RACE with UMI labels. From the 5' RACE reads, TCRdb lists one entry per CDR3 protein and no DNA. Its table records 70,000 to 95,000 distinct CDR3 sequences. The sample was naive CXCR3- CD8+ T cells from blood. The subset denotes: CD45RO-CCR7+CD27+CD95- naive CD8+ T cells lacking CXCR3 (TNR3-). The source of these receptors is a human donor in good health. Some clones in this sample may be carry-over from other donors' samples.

The CDR3 protein is CASSWQLNTEAFF. The V gene is TRBV27, the J gene TRBJ1-1. The CDR3 has 13 amino acids. Germline V gene lookup returns CDR1 MNHEY and CDR2 SMNVEV (reference sequence).

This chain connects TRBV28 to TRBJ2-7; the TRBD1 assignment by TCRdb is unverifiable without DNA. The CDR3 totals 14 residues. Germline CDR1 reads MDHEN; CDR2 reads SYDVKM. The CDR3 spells CASTSAGVSYEQYF.

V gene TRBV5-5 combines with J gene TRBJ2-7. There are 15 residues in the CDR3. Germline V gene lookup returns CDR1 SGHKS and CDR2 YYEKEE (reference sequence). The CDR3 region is CASSLALAAHYEQYF.

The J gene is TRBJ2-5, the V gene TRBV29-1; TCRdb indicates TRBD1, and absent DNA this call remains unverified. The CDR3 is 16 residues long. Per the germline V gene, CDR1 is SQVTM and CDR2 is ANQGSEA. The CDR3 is CGVRLLPGQRKETQYF.

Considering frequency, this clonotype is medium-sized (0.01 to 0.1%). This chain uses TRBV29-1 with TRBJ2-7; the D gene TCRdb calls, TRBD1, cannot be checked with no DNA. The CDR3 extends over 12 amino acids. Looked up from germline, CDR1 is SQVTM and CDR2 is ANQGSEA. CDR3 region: CSVGDRLYEQYF.

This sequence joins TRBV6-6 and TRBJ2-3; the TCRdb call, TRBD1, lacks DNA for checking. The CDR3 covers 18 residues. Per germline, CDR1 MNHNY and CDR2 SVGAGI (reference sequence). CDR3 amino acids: CASSSGTMVSKSTDTQYF.

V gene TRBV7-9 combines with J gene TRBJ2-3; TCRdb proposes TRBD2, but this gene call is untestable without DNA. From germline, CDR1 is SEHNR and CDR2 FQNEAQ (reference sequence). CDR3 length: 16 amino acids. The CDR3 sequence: CASSPSGGANTDTQYF.

The CDR3 reads CASTDPPGVNEQFF. The chain uses TRBV12-3 or TRBV12-4 and TRBJ2-1; TCRdb's D call, TRBD1, is unchecked because there is no DNA. This CDR3 comprises 14 residues.

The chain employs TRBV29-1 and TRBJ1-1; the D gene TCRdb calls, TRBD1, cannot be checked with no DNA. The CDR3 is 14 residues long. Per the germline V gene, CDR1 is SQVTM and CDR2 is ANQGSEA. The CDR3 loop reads CSVEGWGLNTEAFF.

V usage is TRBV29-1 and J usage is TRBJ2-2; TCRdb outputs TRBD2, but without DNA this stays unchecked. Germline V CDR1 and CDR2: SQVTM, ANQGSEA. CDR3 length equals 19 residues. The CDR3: CSVERTSGGAVIDTGELFF.

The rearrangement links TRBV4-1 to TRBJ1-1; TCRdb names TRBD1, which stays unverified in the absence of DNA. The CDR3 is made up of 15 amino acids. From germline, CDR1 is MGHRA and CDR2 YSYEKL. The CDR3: CASSQDRVGETEAFF.

The CDR3 sequence is CASSSEKADTQYF. The chain recombines TRBV7-6 with TRBJ2-3. The germline CDR1 and CDR2 sequences are SGHVS and FNYEAQ. The CDR3 spans 13 residues.

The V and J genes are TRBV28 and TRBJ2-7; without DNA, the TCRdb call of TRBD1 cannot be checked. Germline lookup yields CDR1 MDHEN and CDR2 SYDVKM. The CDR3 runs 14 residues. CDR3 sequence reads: CASSFGGGTGEQYF.

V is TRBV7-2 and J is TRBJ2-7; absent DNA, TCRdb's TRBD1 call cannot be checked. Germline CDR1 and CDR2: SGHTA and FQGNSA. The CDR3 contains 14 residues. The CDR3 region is CASSFGGAGYEQYF.

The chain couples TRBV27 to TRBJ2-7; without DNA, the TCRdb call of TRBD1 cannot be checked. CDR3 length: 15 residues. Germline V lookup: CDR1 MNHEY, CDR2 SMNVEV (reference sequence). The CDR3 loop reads CASSPTGTEFYEQYF.

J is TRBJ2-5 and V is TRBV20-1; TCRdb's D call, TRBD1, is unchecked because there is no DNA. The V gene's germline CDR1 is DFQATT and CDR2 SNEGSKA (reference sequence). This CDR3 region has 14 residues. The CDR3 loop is CSAALWDNQETQYF.

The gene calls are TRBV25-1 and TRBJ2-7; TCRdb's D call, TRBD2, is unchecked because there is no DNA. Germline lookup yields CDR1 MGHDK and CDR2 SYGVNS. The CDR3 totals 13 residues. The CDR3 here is CASSEGAPWEQYF.

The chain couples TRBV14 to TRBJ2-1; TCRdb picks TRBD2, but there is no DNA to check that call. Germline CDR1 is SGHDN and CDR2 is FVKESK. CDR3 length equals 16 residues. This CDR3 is CASSHTSGKNYNEQFF.

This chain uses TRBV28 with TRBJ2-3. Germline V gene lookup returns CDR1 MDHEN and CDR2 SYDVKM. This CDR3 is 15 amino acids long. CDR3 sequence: CASSLPRMGTDTQYF.

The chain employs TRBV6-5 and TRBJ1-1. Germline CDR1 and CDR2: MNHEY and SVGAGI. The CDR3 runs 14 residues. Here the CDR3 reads CASTIRGGDTEAFF.

The CDR3 loop reads CASSSSVGGSHNEQFF. V usage is TRBV7-8 and J usage is TRBJ2-1; with no DNA, the TCRdb D assignment of TRBD1 cannot be verified. The length of the CDR3 is 16 residues. Germline-derived CDR1 and CDR2 are SGHVS and FQNEAQ.

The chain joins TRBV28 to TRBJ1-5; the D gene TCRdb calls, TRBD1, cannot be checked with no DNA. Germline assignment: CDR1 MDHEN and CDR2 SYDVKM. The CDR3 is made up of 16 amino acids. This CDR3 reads CASSYPPRVGNQPQHF. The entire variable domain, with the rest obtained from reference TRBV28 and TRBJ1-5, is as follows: DVKVTQSSRYLVKRTGEKVFLECVQDMDHENMFWYRQDPGLGLRLIYFSYDVKMKEKGDIPEGYSVSREKKERFSLILESASTNQTSMYLCASSYPPRVGNQPQHFGDGTRLSIL.

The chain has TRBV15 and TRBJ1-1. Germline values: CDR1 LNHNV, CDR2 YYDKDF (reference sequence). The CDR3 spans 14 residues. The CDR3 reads CATSRWGEGTEAFF. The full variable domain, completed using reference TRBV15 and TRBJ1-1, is DAMVIQNPRYQVTQFGKPVTLSCSQTLNHNVMYWYQQKSSQAPKLLFHYYDKDFNNEADTPDNFQSRRPNTSFCFLDIRSPGLGDTAMYLCATSRWGEGTEAFFGQGTRLTVV.

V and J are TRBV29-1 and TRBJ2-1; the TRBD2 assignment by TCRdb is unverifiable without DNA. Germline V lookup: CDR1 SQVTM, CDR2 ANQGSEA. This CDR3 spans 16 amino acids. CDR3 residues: CSVLASGSGRYNEQFF.

CDR3 protein: CSVKSGSEQYF. The V call is TRBV29-1, the J call TRBJ2-7. This CDR3 is built from 11 residues. The germline V gene has CDR1 SQVTM and CDR2 ANQGSEA.

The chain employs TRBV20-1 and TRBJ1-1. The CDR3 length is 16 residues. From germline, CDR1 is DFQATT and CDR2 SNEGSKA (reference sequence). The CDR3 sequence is CSARDIRKGGDTEAFF.

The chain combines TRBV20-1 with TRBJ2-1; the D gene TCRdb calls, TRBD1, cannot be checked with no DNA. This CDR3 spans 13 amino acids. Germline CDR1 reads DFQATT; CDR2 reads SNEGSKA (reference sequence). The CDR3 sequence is CSATPRNNNEQFF.